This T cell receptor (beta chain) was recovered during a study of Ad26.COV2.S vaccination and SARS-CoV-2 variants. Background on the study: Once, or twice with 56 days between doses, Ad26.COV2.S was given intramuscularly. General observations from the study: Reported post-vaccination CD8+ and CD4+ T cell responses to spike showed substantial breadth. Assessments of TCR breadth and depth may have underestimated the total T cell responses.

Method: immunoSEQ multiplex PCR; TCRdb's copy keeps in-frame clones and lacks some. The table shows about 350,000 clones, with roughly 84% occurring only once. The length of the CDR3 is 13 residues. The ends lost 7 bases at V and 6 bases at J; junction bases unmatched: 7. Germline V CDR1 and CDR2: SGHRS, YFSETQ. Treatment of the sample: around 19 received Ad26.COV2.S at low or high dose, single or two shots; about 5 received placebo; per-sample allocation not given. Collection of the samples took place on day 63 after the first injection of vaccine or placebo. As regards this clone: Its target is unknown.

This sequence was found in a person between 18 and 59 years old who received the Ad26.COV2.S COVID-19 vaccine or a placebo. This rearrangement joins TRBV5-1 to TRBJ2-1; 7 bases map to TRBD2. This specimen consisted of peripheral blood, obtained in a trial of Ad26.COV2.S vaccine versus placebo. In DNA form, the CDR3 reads TGCGCCAGCGCCCAGGGAGGGATCAATGAGCAGTTCTTC. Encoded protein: CASAQGGINEQFF.